This T cell receptor beta chain was identified in a study of molecular identifiers for immune sequencing clone quantification. CDR1 is LNHDA, CDR2 SQIVND, per germline (reference sequence). This CDR3 region has 18 residues. The V and J ends lost 0 bases and 6 bases, in that order; junction bases with no gene match: 13. TCRdb passed the PCR reads through MiXCR, listing each CDR3 protein once. Here the sample spans about 500,000 distinct CDR3 sequences, 25% being singletons. The sequence derives from a human donor in good health. Some libraries in this study had Jurkat cell RNA spiked in. V usage is TRBV19 and J usage is TRBJ2-2, with 7 bases that match TRBD1. Sequencing was done on a sample of naive CD8+ T cells from blood, with Jurkat cell RNA spiked in. Sample subset: FACS-sorted CD8+CD4-CCR7+CD45RA+ naive T cells. The CDR3, as DNA: TGTGCCAGTAGTATAGAGTCGGGACAGATAGTTTTGGCCGGGGAGCTGTTTTTT. Its protein is CASSIESGQIVLAGELFF.